What follows are 10 T cell receptor beta chains derived from one specimen sequenced in a study of T-cell memory formation after mild COVID-19. TCRdb called the 5' RACE reads again in MiXCR, with one record for every CDR3 protein. Here the sample spans some 250,000 distinct CDR3 sequences, roughly 18% being singletons. Source material: PBMCs or a T cell subset sorted from them (not recorded which). These receptors were collected from a man aged 18 to 29 who had mild COVID-19 (a few samples of this study predate the infection). Cell type and time point are not known.

J is TRBJ1-2 and V is TRBV19, with TRBD1 matching 7 bases. The CDR3 sequence is 13 residues long. The germline gives CDR1 LNHDA, CDR2 SQIVND (reference sequence). The V and J ends lost 3 bases and 4 bases, in that order; junction bases with no gene match: 2. The chain's CDR3 is CASSIRDSYGYTF. CDR3 nucleotide sequence: TGTGCCAGTAGTATCCGGGACAGCTATGGCTACACCTTC.

This chain joins TRBV29-1 and TRBJ2-2; 8 positions match TRBD1. Germline loops: CDR1 SQVTM, CDR2 ANQGSEA. Trimming cost V 4 bases and J 7 bases; bases outside gene matches: 8. This CDR3 is 14 amino acids long. The DNA of the CDR3 is TGCAGCGTTGGACGGCAGGGGGCGATCGGGGAGCTGTTTTTT. Translation gives CSVGRQGAIGELFF.

DNA for the CDR3: TGTGCCACCAGTGATTTTCCGGGGGGCATAGCTGAAGCTTTCTTT. It encodes CATSDFPGGIAEAFF. The chain uses TRBV24-1 and TRBJ1-1; tentatively, D is TRBD1 (6 bases). V was shortened by 1 base and J by 6 bases, with 14 bases between the two germline ends. Per the germline V gene, CDR1 is KGHDR and CDR2 is SFDVKD. The CDR3 sequence is 15 residues long.

V is TRBV7-9 and J is TRBJ2-7; a weak D match, TRBD1 (5 bases). The CDR3 has 12 amino acids. Germline CDR1 reads SEHNR; CDR2 reads FQNEAQ (reference sequence). V was shortened by 1 base and J by 6 bases, with 7 bases between the two germline ends. In nucleotides, the CDR3 is TGTGCCAGCAGCTTAGAGGGGTCCGAGCAGTACGTC. It is translated as CASSLEGSEQYV.

CDR3 DNA sequence: TGTGCCAGCAGCTCCGGCGGACTCAGCTCCTATAATTCACCCCTCCACTTT. This sequence encodes CASSSGGLSSYNSPLHF. The J gene is TRBJ1-6, the V gene TRBV5-4, with D unclear. Trimming stripped 3 bases from V and 0 bases from J, with 13 bases between. This CDR3 region has 17 residues. Germline V gene lookup returns CDR1 SGHNT and CDR2 YYREEE (reference sequence).

This clonotype was counted at least ten times. The V call is TRBV12-3 or TRBV12-4, the J call TRBJ1-1, with 8 bases matching TRBD1. V trimming: 6 bases; J trimming: 10 bases; junction bases outside the gene matches: 16. The CDR3 totals 15 residues. The CDR3 DNA sequence: TGTGCCAGCAGCCTCCCGGGACAGGCGGGCCTTGGAGCTTTCTTT. This codes for CASSLPGQAGLGAFF.

The rearrangement uses TRBV13 and TRBJ2-2, with D possibly TRBD1 on 6 matching bases. The germline V gene encodes CDR1 PRHDT and CDR2 FYEKMQ (reference sequence). Trimming left V 5 bases short and J 4 bases short, with 8 bases between. The CDR3 spans 13 residues. The DNA of the CDR3 is TGTGCCAGCAGCGGGGGCCCCACCGGGGAGCTGTTTTTT. It encodes CASSGGPTGELFF.

This clonotype was seen a handful of times. V is TRBV4-1 and J is TRBJ2-3; D ambiguous. The V gene lost 3 bases and the J gene lost 1 base, with 8 bases spanning the gap. Germline V gives CDR1 MGHRA, CDR2 YSYEKL. This CDR3 is built from 14 residues. CDR3 protein: CASSHGSGTDTQYF. The CDR3 DNA follows: TGCGCCAGCAGCCACGGGTCGGGCACAGATACGCAGTATTTT.

The rearrangement links TRBV20-1 to TRBJ1-2, with 7 bases fitting TRBD1. The J segment lost 11 bases and the V segment lost 5 bases, leaving 8 bases of the junction unmatched. Germline CDR1 is DFQATT and CDR2 is SNEGSKA (reference sequence). The CDR3 sequence is 11 residues long. CDR3 DNA: TGCAGTGCTTACGGGACAGTGAGATACACCTTC. Translating it yields CSAYGTVRYTF.

The chain carries TRBV4-3 and TRBJ2-4, with 8 nucleotides matching TRBD2. V gave up 3 bases and J gave up 4 bases; unmatched junction bases: 8. The CDR3 length is 16 residues. Germline CDR1 reads LGHNA; CDR2 reads YSLEER. CDR3 region: CASSQGSGGSKNIQYF. The CDR3 DNA follows: TGCGCCAGCAGCCAGGGGAGCGGGGGTTCAAAAAACATTCAGTACTTC.